The clone carrying this T cell receptor beta chain was found a few times. The sample belongs to a study of blood T cell repertoires in COVID-19. In the study overall: Samples representing acute and convalescent COVID-19 were sourced from the United States, Italy and Spain. In each case, the material was cDNA or gDNA derived from T cells, B-cell-depleted T cells, or PBMCs.

Germline V lookup: CDR1 KGHSH, CDR2 LQKENI. This CDR3 is built from 15 residues. The V and J ends lost 3 bases and 3 bases, in that order; junction bases with no gene match: 4. In the source study's methods: Estimation of nucleated cell counts was performed using reference gene primer amplification. TCRdb's table, derived via immunoSEQ multiplex PCR, lists solely in-frame clones and lacks some. V, J and clone size are those of that table, while D and trimming were read from the DNA. The sample gives 150,000 to 200,000 clones, about 89% of which show up once; around 3% is in the top ten. The chain employs TRBV18 and TRBJ2-5; 10 bases are a match to TRBD2. The sample taken for sequencing was peripheral blood. This sequence was found in a man aged 55-75 years with acute or convalescent COVID-19. The CDR3: CASSPGLAREETQYF. As DNA, the CDR3 is TGTGCCAGCTCACCGGGACTAGCGAGGGAAGAGACCCAGTACTTC.